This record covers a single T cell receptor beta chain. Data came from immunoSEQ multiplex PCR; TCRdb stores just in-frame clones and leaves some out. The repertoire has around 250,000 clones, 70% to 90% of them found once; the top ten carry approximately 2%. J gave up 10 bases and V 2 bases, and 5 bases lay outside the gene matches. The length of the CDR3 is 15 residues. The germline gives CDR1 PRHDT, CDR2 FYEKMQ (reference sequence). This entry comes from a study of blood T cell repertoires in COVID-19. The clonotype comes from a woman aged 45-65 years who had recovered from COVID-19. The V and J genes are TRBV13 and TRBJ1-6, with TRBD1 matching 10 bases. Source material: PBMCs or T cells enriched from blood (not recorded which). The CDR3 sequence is CASSLWDRGRSPLHF. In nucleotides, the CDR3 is TGTGCCAGCAGCTTATGGGACAGGGGCAGGTCACCCCTCCACTTT. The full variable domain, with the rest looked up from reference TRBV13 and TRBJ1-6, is AAGVIQSPRHLIKEKRETATLKCYPIPRHDTVYWYQQGPGQDPQFLISFYEKMQSDKGSIPDRFSAQQFSDYHSELNMSSLELGDSALYFCASSLWDRGRSPLHFGNGTRLTVT.